This T cell receptor beta chain was captured in a study of tissue T cells after allogeneic stem cell transplantation. Sequencing of TCRbeta CDR3 at survey depth gave sequences and template counts. The protocol was immunoSEQ multiplex PCR, while the TCRdb copy is restricted to in-frame clones and leaves out a portion. The data hold around 50,000 clones, with around 70% observed a single time. Notes on the study in general: Motif-based clustering found tissue-specific repertoire signatures shared across patients, though few clones were shared.

As regards this clone: What it binds is unknown. Germline and genes: mouse. The read ends 1 residue early relative to the CDR3; the germline J gene fills the gap.

Germline V lookup: CDR1 SGHND, CDR2 FRSKSL. The CDR3 is 13 residues long. V shed 6 bases, J shed 2 bases, and the junction held 1 base outside the gene matches. What was sequenced was sorted cells pooled from one or two spleens. The sequence came from a pool of C57BL/6 mice in good health. The gene calls are TRBV15 and TRBJ2-5; 8 bases align to TRBD2. CDR3 sequence reads: CASRLGGQDTQYF. The sequenced CDR3 bases are TGTGCCAGCAGGCTGGGGGGCCAAGACACCCAGTAC.